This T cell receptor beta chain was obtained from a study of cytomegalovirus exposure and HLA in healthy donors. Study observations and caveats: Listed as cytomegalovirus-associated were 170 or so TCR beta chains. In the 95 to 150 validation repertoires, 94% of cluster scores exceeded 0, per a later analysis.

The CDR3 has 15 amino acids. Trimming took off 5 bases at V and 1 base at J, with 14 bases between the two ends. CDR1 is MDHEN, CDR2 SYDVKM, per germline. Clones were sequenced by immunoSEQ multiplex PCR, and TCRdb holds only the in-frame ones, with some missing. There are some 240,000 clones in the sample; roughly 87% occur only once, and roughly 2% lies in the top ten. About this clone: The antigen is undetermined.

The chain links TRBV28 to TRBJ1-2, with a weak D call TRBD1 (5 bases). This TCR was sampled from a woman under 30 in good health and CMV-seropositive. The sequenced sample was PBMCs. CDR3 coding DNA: TGTGCCAGCAGTCGTCTGGACATCCGTAACTATGGCTACACCTTC. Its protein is CASSRLDIRNYGYTF.